By its share, the clone carrying this T cell receptor beta chain is medium-sized. The data were taken from a study of T cell changes during pregnancy in multiple sclerosis. Assay used: immunoSEQ multiplex PCR; TCRdb lists only in-frame clones, some missing. The profile shows about 58,000 clones, under 95% of them singletons. The CDR3 has 15 amino acids. Trimming took off 5 bases at V and 6 bases at J, with 15 bases between the two ends. Per the germline V gene, CDR1 is SGHDT and CDR2 is YYEEEE. The chain couples TRBV5-6 to TRBJ1-6; D gene ambiguous. Sequences were derived from CD4+ T cells from peripheral blood mononuclear cells, sampled after pregnancy. The source is a female donor in good health, enrolled as a control in a pregnancy study. CDR3 sequence reads: CASSVDGGGNSPLHF. The DNA for the CDR3 is TGTGCCAGCAGTGTGGACGGCGGAGGTAATTCACCCCTCCACTTT.